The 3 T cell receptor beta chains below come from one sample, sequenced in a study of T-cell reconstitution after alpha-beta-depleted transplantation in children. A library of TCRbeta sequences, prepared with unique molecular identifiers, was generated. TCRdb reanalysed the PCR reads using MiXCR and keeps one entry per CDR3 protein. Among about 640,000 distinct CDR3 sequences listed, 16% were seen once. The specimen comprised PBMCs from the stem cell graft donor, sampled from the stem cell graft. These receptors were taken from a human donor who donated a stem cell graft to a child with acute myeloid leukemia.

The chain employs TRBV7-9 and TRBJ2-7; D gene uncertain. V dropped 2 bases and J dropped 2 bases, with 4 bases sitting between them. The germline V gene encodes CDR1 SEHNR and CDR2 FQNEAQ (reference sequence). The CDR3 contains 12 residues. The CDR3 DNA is TGTGCCAGCAGCTTACGTACCTACGAGCAGTACGTC. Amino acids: CASSLRTYEQYV.

The CDR3 region is CASSPLGGQVLNTEAFF. DNA for the CDR3: TGTGCCAGCAGCCCCCTAGGGGGACAGGTGCTGAACACTGAAGCTTTCTTT. The chain links TRBV5-6 to TRBJ1-1; 8 bases line up with TRBD1. Germline lookup yields CDR1 SGHDT and CDR2 YYEEEE. CDR3 length: 17 amino acids. The junction had 11 bases not matched to a gene; V was cut back by 4 bases and J by 0 bases.

CDR3 region: CASSLAAGGFQPQHF. In DNA form, the CDR3 reads TGTGCCAGCAGCTTAGCGGCAGGGGGGTTTCAGCCCCAGCATTTT. The chain couples TRBV7-9 to TRBJ1-5; the match to TRBD1 covers 7 bases. The CDR3 length is 15 residues. Trimming cost V 0 bases and J 6 bases; bases outside gene matches: 5. Germline V gene sequence: CDR1 SEHNR, CDR2 FQNEAQ (reference sequence).